A single sample gave rise to the 11 T cell receptor beta chains below, sequenced in a study of blood T cell repertoires in COVID-19. The repertoire was sequenced with immunoSEQ multiplex PCR; TCRdb's copy has only in-frame clones and lacks some. In the table there are about 340,000 clones, 85% to 90% of which are singletons. Sequenced sample: peripheral blood. These receptor sequences come from a woman between 65 and 79 years old with COVID-19, enrolled during active disease.

This chain links TRBV5-5 with TRBJ1-5, with TRBD1 identical over 7 bases. V trimming: 1 base; J trimming: 5 bases; junction bases outside the gene matches: 15. Germline V gives CDR1 SGHKS, CDR2 YYEKEE (reference sequence). The CDR3 is 18 amino acids. The chain's CDR3 is CASSLSGTVLGGYQPQHF. The CDR3 DNA sequence: TGTGCCAGCAGCTTGTCCGGGACAGTATTGGGAGGTTATCAGCCCCAGCATTTT.

V usage is TRBV2 and J usage is TRBJ1-2; 7 positions match TRBD1. This CDR3 contains 15 residues. The junction had 16 bases not matched to a gene; V was cut back by 7 bases and J by 8 bases. CDR1 and CDR2 (germline): SNHLY, FYNNEI. The CDR3 spells CASTPGGLQGKGYTF. CDR3 in DNA: TGTGCCAGCACCCCGGGAGGGTTACAGGGGAAAGGCTACACCTTC.

This chain connects TRBV7-3 to TRBJ2-3, with TRBD2 matching over 12 bases. J lost 0 bases, V lost 4 bases, and 5 bases had no gene match. The germline gives CDR1 SGHTA, CDR2 FQGTGA. The CDR3 sequence is 17 residues long. For the CDR3, the DNA is TGTGCCAGCAGCTCATATGGGACTAGCGGGAGCACAGATACGCAGTATTTT. Translated: CASSSYGTSGSTDTQYF.

Of note for this clone: Other DNA sequences in this sample translate to the same CDR3. CDR3 region: CAWSRDRGDEQYF. CDR3 in DNA: TGTGCCTGGAGTCGGGACAGAGGAGACGAGCAGTACTTC. The rearrangement links TRBV30 to TRBJ2-7; 7 nucleotides agree with TRBD1. Germline V gene sequence: CDR1 GTSNPN, CDR2 SVGIG (reference sequence). This CDR3 region has 13 residues. After removal of 2 bases from V and 5 bases from J, the junction contained 6 bases not matched to a gene. The whole variable domain, filled in from reference TRBV30 and TRBJ2-7, reads SQTIHQWPATLVQPVGSPLSLECTVEGTSNPNLYWYRQAAGRGLQLLFYSVGIGQISSEVPQNLSASRPQDRQFILSSKKLLLSDSGFYLCAWSRDRGDEQYFGPGTRLTVT.

The genes are TRBV5-1 and TRBJ1-1; D gene unclear. V lost 0 bases to trimming and J lost 6 bases, with 12 bases between them. Germline CDR1 reads SGHRS; CDR2 reads YFSETQ. The CDR3 runs to 14 residues. CDR3 sequence reads: CASSLGGKSPEAFF. The CDR3 bases are TGCGCCAGCAGCTTGGGAGGAAAGAGCCCTGAAGCTTTCTTT.

The chain joins TRBV6-4 to TRBJ1-5; 8 nucleotides align to TRBD1. V shed 5 bases, J shed 5 bases, and the junction held 2 bases outside the gene matches. The CDR3 contains 13 residues. Germline lookup yields CDR1 MRHNA and CDR2 SNTAGT. CDR3 amino acids: CASSKDRDQPQHF. DNA of the CDR3: TGTGCCAGCAGTAAGGACAGGGATCAGCCCCAGCATTTT.

The rearrangement links TRBV5-1 to TRBJ2-5; perhaps TRBD1 as D (6 bases). Trimming cost V 2 bases and J 2 bases, with 16 bases left between them. The germline V gene encodes CDR1 SGHRS and CDR2 YFSETQ. This CDR3 comprises 16 residues. CDR3: CASSFGIQGHQETQYF. The DNA of the CDR3 is TGCGCCAGCAGCTTTGGGATACAGGGACATCAAGAGACCCAGTACTTC.

This clone is a singleton in its sample. The V gene is TRBV7-2, the J gene TRBJ2-5, with 8 bases matching TRBD2. CDR1 SGHTA and CDR2 FQGNSA come from the germline V gene. CDR3 length: 14 residues. Trimming cost V 4 bases and J 4 bases; bases outside gene matches: 5. The CDR3 DNA follows: TGTGCCAGCAGCTCACCCGGGGGGGCAGAGACCCAGTACTTC. Its protein is CASSSPGGAETQYF.

The sample holds a few counts of this clone. The same CDR3 can be traced to other DNA sequences in this sample. The gene calls are TRBV5-1 and TRBJ2-5; possibly TRBD1 for D (5 bases). The CDR3 consists of 12 residues. Between the trimmed V and J ends, which lost 1 base and 4 bases, there was a span of 5 bases. Germline V gene data show CDR1 as SGHRS and CDR2 as YFSETQ. The CDR3 loop is CASSLRGETQYF. CDR3 DNA: TGCGCCAGCAGCTTGAGGGGAGAGACCCAGTACTTC.

The chain carries TRBV5-1 and TRBJ2-2; D may be TRBD1 (6 bases). V shed 1 base and J shed 3 bases, with 10 bases lying between them. Germline-derived CDR1 and CDR2 are SGHRS and YFSETQ. CDR3 length: 15 amino acids. The CDR3 DNA reads TGCGCCAGCAGCTTGTTGAGACAGGACACCGGGGAGCTGTTTTTT. It translates to CASSLLRQDTGELFF.

The chain has TRBV7-8 and TRBJ2-1; TRBD1 agrees at 10 bases. The ends lost 4 bases at V and 7 bases at J; junction bases unmatched: 13. The germline gives CDR1 SGHVS, CDR2 FQNEAQ. The CDR3 is 17 residues long. CDR3 protein: CASSSRALGTGVNEQFF. The CDR3 DNA follows: TGTGCCAGCAGCTCTAGAGCGTTGGGGACAGGGGTAAATGAGCAGTTCTTC.